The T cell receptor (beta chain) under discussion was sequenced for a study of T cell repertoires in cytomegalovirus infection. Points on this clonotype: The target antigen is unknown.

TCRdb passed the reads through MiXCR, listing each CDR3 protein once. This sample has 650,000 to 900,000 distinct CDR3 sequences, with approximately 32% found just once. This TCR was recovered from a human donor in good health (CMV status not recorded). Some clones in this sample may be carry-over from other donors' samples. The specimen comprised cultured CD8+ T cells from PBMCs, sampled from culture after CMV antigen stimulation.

The CDR3 DNA reads TGTGCCAGCAGTTACTCGACCGGATTCTACGAGCAGTACTTC. Translation gives CASSYSTGFYEQYF. The chain has TRBV6-5 and TRBJ2-7; D unclear. The CDR3 sequence is 14 residues long. V was clipped by 0 bases and J by 3 bases, with 9 bases between them. Germline V gene lookup returns CDR1 MNHEY and CDR2 SVGAGI.